The sequence of this TCR beta chain was determined in a study of T cell responses to AZD1222 COVID-19 vaccine (dated by TCRdb to about 2021). As for the study more broadly: AZD1222 recipients given second doses at about 4 weeks or at about 12 weeks were pooled, since spike-specific TCR depth and breadth were not found to differ between the two schedules. TCR sequencing was performed for 230 to 250 trial participants, of whom roughly 200 were given two doses of AZD1222 and approximately 25 were given two doses of MenACWY control vaccine. Trial participants were enrolled by age into 18-55, 56-69 and 70-plus year subgroups, with roughly 160, 29 and 62 TCR-sequenced participants respectively.

The CDR3 regions of human TCRbeta chains were analyzed by immunosequencing. As for the original processing: TCRs in the repertoires were compared against a reference library of SARS-CoV-2-specific TCRs that had been generated with the MIRA antigen-specificity platform. Breadth meant the fraction of unique TCRs that were SARS-CoV-2-associated, whereas depth meant the fraction of total T cells that were SARS-CoV-2-associated. Using the MIRA data, every spike-specific TCR was mapped to the spike region that the TCR reacted to and assigned to either a CD4 or a CD8 class. Log10-transformed breadth and depth values were compared by one-way ANOVA with Sidak's multiple comparisons tests. Sourced from immuneACCESS, this table was stored by TCRdb with only in-frame sequences that have V and J called. A share of the clones is absent; for the studies checked, an unresolved V gene accounts for under half, and the remainder has no known explanation. D and trimming come from the DNA, and the V and J calls and clone size come from that table. The sample profile shows over 65,000 clones; approximately 78% of them were found once. Around 21% of the sample is taken by the ten largest.

From the cysteine through the phenylalanine, the CDR3 covers 14 amino acids. CDR3 DNA only is kept here, 42 bases in frame from base 1. V lost 7 bases and J lost 6 bases, and the count of bases not matched to a germline gene is 4. The germline V gene specifies KGHDR as CDR1 and SFDVKD as CDR2. Interpreted using the paper, the time point label stands for: baseline before first vaccination. Samples from vaccinated people were obtained from the UK trials COV001 and COV002, which included a single-blind randomized controlled phase 2/3 trial of AZD1222 (ChAdOx1 nCoV-19) in healthy adults. For TCRbeta chain sequencing, PBMC samples from trial participants were taken at day 0 and at day 28 after the second dose. The full study reports these points: The 56-69-year group was small, and its depth increase did not reach significance, likely because of low power. CD4 TCRs associated with the vaccine covered the entire spike protein, and the dominant responses were in regions 160-218 and 743-854. Reportedly, close to half of the unique spike-specific TCRs recognized epitopes lying outside the regions that are mutated in the B.1.351 and B.1.1.7 variants. Because no samples from the day 14 peak response were available, repertoires could be characterized only after the peak T cell response. Participants were mostly white British and included more females than males, and it was suggested by the authors that clonal diversity may have been underestimated. Spike-specific TCR breadth and depth rose significantly after two AZD1222 doses compared with day 0 and with MenACWY recipients. Conclusions about previously exposed vaccinees were limited because only six AZD1222 recipients were SARS-CoV-2 seropositive at baseline.

On this clone itself: The antigen this receptor binds is unknown. Base quality data are lacking; no much larger clone is found one base away.

This sequence was found in an adult in good health. The sample consisted of peripheral blood, taken on day 0 of AZD1222 vaccination. The chain employs TRBV24-1 and TRBJ2-1; the central 11 bases match TRBD2. The CDR3 protein: CATRLAGVSNEQFF. The DNA sequence is TGTGCCACCAGACTAGCGGGAGTTTCCAATGAGCAGTTCTTC.